Here is one T cell receptor (beta chain) with its context. Its specificity is unknown. Trimming left V 3 bases short and J 2 bases short, with 17 bases between. Germline loops: CDR1 MNHEY, CDR2 SMNVEV (reference sequence). This CDR3 contains 16 residues. This sample is part of a study of OX40 agonist ivuxolimab in advanced cancers. Looking at the study overall: Ivuxolimab, which is an agonistic anti-OX40 (CD134) antibody, was administered to the patients. Intravenous ivuxolimab at 0.01 to 10 mg/kg was given to patients every 2 weeks.

Data came from immunoSEQ multiplex PCR; TCRdb stores just in-frame clones and leaves some out. The repertoire holds some 130,000 clones, with 90% as singletons. Overall study findings and caveats: The average count of expanded clones was higher among CD8+ T cells than among CD4+. The work left the antigen specificity of expanded peripheral T cells undetermined.

Sequenced here: CD4+ or CD8+ T cells sorted from blood, sampled in a trial of the OX40 agonist ivuxolimab. The source is an adult with an advanced solid tumor such as melanoma, head and neck, liver or kidney cancer. The chain employs TRBV27 and TRBJ2-7; D may correspond to TRBD1 or TRBD2 (5 bases each). CDR3 nucleotide sequence: TGTGCCAGCAGTTTGAGGGCTCCCGGGACGGCCTACGAGCAGTACTTC. Protein: CASSLRAPGTAYEQYF.